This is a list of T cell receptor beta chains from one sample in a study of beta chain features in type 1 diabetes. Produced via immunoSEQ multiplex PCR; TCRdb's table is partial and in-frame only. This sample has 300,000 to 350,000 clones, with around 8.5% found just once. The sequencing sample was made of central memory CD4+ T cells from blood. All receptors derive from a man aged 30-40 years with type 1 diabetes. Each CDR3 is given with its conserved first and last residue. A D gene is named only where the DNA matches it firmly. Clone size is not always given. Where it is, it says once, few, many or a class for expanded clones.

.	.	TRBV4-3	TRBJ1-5	CASSPSGRRDQPQHF	TGCGCCAGCAGCCCCTCGGGACGGAGGGATCAGCCCCAGCATTTT
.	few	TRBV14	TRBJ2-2	CASSPRRASGELFF	TGTGCCAGCAGCCCCCGCCGGGCGTCCGGGGAGCTGTTTTTT
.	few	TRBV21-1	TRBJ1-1	CASSKDRGQGYTEAFF	TGTGCCAGCAGCAAAGATAGGGGACAGGGATACACTGAAGCTTTCTTT
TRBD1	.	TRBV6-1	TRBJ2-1	CASSSQGSEQFF	TGTGCCAGCAGTTCACAGGGGAGTGAGCAGTTCTTC
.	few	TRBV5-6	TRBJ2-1	CASSWTSVFEQFF	TGTGCCAGCAGCTGGACATCCGTTTTTGAGCAGTTCTTC
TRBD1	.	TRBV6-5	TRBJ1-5	CASRSDRVSNQPQHF	TGTGCCAGCAGAAGCGACAGGGTGAGCAATCAGCCCCAGCATTTT
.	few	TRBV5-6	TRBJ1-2	CASSLSAEYGYTF	TGTGCCAGCAGCTTAAGCGCCGAATATGGCTACACCTTC
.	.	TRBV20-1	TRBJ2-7	CSASTGLEQYF	TGCAGTGCATCGACAGGTCTTGAGCAGTACTTC
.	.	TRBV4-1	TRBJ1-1	CASSQDSGVGVNTEAFF	TGCGCCAGCAGCCAAGATTCCGGGGTAGGGGTGAACACTGAAGCTTTCTTT
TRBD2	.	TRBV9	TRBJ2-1	CASSVDSGGYNEQFF	TGTGCCAGCAGCGTAGATAGCGGGGGGTACAATGAGCAGTTCTTC
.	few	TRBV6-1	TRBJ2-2	CASSAQGTGELFF	TGTGCCAGCAGTGCCCAGGGTACCGGGGAGCTGTTTTTT
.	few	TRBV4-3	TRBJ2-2	CASSHTQTGELFF	TGCGCCAGCAGCCACACGCAGACCGGGGAGCTGTTTTTT
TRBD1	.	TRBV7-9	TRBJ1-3	CASSSRTGKRGGSGNTIYF	TGTGCCAGCAGCTCCCGGACAGGAAAGAGAGGGGGCTCTGGAAACACCATATATTTT
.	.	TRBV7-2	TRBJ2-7	CASSLSPSGVGEQYF	TGTGCCAGCAGCTTAAGTCCCTCGGGCGTGGGCGAGCAGTACTTC
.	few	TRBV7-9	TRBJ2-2	CASSLVNTMSAGELFF	TGTGCCAGCAGCTTAGTAAATACTATGTCGGCCGGGGAGCTGTTTTTT
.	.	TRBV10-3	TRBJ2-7	CAISENRAYEQYF	TGTGCCATCAGTGAAAACAGGGCCTACGAGCAGTACTTC
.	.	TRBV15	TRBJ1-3	CATSRDSGASGNTIYF	TGTGCCACCAGCAGAGATAGCGGTGCCTCTGGAAACACCATATATTTT
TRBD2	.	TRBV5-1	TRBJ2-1	CASSPTSGEYNEQFF	TGCGCCAGCAGCCCGACTAGCGGGGAATACAATGAGCAGTTCTTC
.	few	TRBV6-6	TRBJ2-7	CASSDTDSYEQYF	TGTGCCAGCAGCGACACTGACTCCTACGAGCAGTACTTC
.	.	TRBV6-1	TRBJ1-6	CASSLVEGPLHF	TGTGCCAGCAGCCTCGTTGAGGGACCCCTCCACTTT
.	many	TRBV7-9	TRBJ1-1	CASSLFTQGAEAFF	TGTGCCAGCAGCTTATTTACCCAGGGCGCTGAAGCTTTCTTT
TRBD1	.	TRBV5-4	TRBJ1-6	CASSLGGTGFSPLHF	TGTGCCAGCAGCCTGGGGGGGACAGGATTTTCACCCCTCCACTTT
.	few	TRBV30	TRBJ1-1	CAWAEGGDEAFF	TGTGCCTGGGCAGAAGGAGGAGATGAAGCTTTCTTT
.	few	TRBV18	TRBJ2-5	CASAVLPGPQETQYF	TGTGCCAGCGCCGTATTACCGGGACCCCAAGAGACCCAGTACTTC
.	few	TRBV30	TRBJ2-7	CAWSVRDGLPTYEQYF	TGTGCCTGGAGTGTACGTGACGGTCTACCAACCTACGAGCAGTACTTC
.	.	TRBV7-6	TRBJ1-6	CASSPLGGNSPLHF	TGTGCCAGCAGCCCTCTAGGGGGAAATTCACCCCTCCACTTT
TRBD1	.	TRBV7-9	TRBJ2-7	CASSEQGQETQYEQYF	TGTGCCAGCAGCGAGCAGGGACAGGAGACCCAGTACGAGCAGTACTTC
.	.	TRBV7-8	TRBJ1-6	CASSIKSITSYNSPLHF	TGTGCCAGCAGTATCAAATCGATAACCTCCTATAATTCACCCCTCCACTTT
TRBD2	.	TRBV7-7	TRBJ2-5	CASSGTSAVETQYF	TGTGCCAGCAGCGGTACTAGCGCCGTGGAGACCCAGTACTTC
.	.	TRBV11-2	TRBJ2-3	CASSLNLPGDTQYF	TGTGCCAGCAGCTTAAACCTCCCAGGGGATACGCAGTATTTT
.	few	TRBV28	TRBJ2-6	CASSLVQSGANVLTF	TGTGCCAGCAGTTTGGTACAGAGTGGGGCCAACGTCCTGACTTTC
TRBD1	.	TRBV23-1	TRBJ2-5	CASSRSTGEETQYF	TGCGCCAGCAGTCGCTCGACAGGGGAAGAGACCCAGTACTTC
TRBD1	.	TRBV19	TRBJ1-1	CASSSPTGADTEAFF	TGTGCCAGTAGTTCCCCGACAGGGGCGGACACTGAAGCTTTCTTT
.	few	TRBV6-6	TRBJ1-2	CASSYEGGPYGYTF	TGTGCCAGCAGTTACGAAGGAGGGCCCTATGGCTACACCTTC
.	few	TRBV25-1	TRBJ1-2	CASSFSGTTDGYTF	TGTGCCAGCTCGTTCTCCGGGACTACGGACGGCTACACCTTC
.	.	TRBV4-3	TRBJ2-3	CASSQGVWGDTDTQYF	TGCGCCAGCAGCCAAGGGGTATGGGGGGACACAGATACGCAGTATTTT
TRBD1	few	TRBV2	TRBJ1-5	CASSLTGDQPQHF	TGTGCCAGCAGTTTGACAGGGGACCAGCCCCAGCATTTT
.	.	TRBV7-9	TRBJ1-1	CASSPLQYTEAFF	TGTGCCAGCAGCCCTCTACAATACACTGAAGCTTTCTTT
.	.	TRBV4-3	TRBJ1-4	CASSRESQGNEKLFF	TGCGCCAGCAGCCGCGAGTCCCAGGGCAATGAAAAACTGTTTTTT
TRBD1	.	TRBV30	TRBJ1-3	CAWNRQGGTIYF	TGTGCCTGGAACCGACAGGGTGGAACCATATATTTT
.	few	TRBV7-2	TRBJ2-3	CASSLTVGRSGTDTQYF	TGTGCCAGCAGCTTAACGGTGGGGAGATCGGGCACAGATACGCAGTATTTT
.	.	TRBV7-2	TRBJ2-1	CASSFEDGSYNEQFF	TGTGCCAGCAGCTTTGAAGATGGCTCCTACAATGAGCAGTTCTTC
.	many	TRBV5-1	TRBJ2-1	CASTLQDSSYNEQFF	TGCGCCAGCACCCTCCAAGATTCCTCCTACAATGAGCAGTTCTTC
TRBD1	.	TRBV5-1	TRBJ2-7	CASSLTGGQGFYEQYF	TGCGCCAGCAGCTTGACGGGTGGACAGGGATTCTACGAGCAGTACTTC
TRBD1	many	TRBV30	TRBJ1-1	CAWSTGVNTEAFF	TGTGCCTGGTCGACAGGGGTGAACACTGAAGCTTTCTTT
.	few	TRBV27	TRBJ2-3	CASRTGGSGDTQYF	TGTGCCAGCAGGACGGGTGGAAGTGGGGATACGCAGTATTTT
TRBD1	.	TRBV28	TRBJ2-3	CASRSGTGGVDTQYF	TGTGCCAGCAGATCCGGGACAGGGGGCGTAGATACGCAGTATTTT
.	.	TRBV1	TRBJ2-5	CTSSPPGRRGETQYF	TGCACCAGCAGCCCCCCGGGGCGGCGGGGGGAGACCCAGTACTTC
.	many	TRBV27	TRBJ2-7	CASSRGAGDEQYF	TGTGCCAGCAGCCGGGGGGCTGGAGACGAGCAGTACTTC
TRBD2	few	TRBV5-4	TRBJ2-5	CASSLEPGLAGGGETQYF	TGTGCCAGCAGCTTGGAACCGGGACTAGCGGGGGGAGGAGAGACCCAGTACTTC
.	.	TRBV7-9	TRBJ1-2	CASSLGGNRALTF	TGTGCCAGCAGCTTAGGGGGGAACAGGGCGCTCACCTTC
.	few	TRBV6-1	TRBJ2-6	CASSVGPQGLGANVLTF	TGTGCCAGCAGTGTGGGCCCCCAGGGGCTTGGGGCCAACGTCCTGACTTTC
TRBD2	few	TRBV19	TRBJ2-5	CASSIDLAGETQYF	TGTGCCAGTAGTATAGATTTAGCGGGAGAGACCCAGTACTTC
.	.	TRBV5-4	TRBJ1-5	CASSLDRVDQPQHF	TGTGCCAGCAGCTTGGACAGGGTGGATCAGCCCCAGCATTTT
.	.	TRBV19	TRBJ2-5	CASSARVDHQETQYF	TGTGCCAGTAGTGCCAGGGTAGATCACCAAGAGACCCAGTACTTC
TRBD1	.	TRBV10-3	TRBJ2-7	CAIRGQVSYEQYF	TGTGCCATCAGGGGACAGGTCTCCTACGAGCAGTACTTC
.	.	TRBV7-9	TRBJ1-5	CASSSPRGDQPQHF	TGTGCCAGCAGCTCCCCCAGGGGCGATCAGCCCCAGCATTTT
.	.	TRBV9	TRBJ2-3	CASKRLRPDTQYF	TGTGCCAGCAAGAGGCTGCGTCCAGATACGCAGTATTTT
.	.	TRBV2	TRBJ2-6	CASSFGAGANVLTF	TGTGCCAGCAGTTTCGGGGCTGGGGCCAACGTCCTGACTTTC
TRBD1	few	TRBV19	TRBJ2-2	CASGRFRGQAGELFF	TGTGCCAGTGGCCGCTTCCGGGGACAGGCCGGGGAGCTGTTTTTT